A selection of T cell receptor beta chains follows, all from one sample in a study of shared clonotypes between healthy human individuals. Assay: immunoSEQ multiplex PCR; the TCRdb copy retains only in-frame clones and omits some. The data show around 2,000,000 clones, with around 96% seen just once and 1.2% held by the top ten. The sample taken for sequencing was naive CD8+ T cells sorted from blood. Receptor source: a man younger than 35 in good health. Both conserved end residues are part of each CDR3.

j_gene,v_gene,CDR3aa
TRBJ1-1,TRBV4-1,CASSHPGWMNTEAFF
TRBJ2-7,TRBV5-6,CASSYPSGTGFGEQYF
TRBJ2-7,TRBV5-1,CASSLARAPYEQYF
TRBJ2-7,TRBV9,CASSAGTGGAEQYF
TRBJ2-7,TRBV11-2,CASSFLGRGYEQYF
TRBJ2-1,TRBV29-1,CSLQLAGDVYEQFF
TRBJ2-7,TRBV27,CASGTGDSYEQYF
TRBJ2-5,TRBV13,CASSLQLAVETQYF
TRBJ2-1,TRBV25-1,CASSDGLAGGLNEQFF
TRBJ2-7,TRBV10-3,CAISFTASSYEQYF
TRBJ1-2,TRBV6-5,CASSYLAGGVNYGYTF
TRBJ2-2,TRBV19,CASSRGIAGIGYTGELFF
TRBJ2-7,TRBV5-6,CASSLEASFNYEQYF
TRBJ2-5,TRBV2,CASSHLGVGVQETQYF
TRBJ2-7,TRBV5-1,CASSFLTASGSMGEQYF
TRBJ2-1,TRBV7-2,CASSLPGRSVSNEQFF
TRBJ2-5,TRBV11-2,CASSLVFGDQETQYF
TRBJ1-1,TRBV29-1,CSVAGLGLEAFF
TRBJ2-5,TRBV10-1,CASSPGTGVETQYF
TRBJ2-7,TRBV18,CASSPSSGAGVYEQYF
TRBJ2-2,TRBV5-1,CASSLVGNTGELFF
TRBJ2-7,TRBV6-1,CASSETVRGSEQYF
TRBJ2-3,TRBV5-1,CASSFISSADTQYF
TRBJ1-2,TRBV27,CASSLSSGTGSYGYTF
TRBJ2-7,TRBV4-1,CASSQVGTDYEQYF
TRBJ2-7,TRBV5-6,CASSAQVRGSEQYF
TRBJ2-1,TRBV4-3,CASSQEAIAGSSYNEQFF
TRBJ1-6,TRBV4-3,CASSQEWQNNSPLHF
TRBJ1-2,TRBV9,CASSVGGGDWNGYTF
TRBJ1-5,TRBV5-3,CARSLGRSQPQHF
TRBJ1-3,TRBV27,CASSLSVGNTIYF
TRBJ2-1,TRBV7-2,CASSQRGDYLNEQFF
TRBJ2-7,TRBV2,CASSEARGDISHEQYF
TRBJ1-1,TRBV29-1,CSVAQNTEAFF
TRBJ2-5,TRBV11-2,CASSLGSEGPYQETQYF
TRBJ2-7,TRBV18,CASSGSGGAYEQYF
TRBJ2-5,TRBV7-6,CASSLPGVPETQYF
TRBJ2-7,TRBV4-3,CASSQVWTGEREQYF
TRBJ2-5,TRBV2,CASSDPPRTDQETQYF
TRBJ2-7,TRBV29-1,CSVELGGIAEQYF
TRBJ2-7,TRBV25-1,CASSDITSYEQYF
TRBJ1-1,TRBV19,CASSTGEGTLNTEAFF
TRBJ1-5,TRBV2,CASSGGQGDQPQHF
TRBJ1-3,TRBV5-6,CASSLGSSGNTIYF
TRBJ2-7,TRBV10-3,CAISELGGQGGEQYF